The sequence of this T cell receptor beta chain was determined in a study of control samples from healthy donors and cancer patients. CDR3 size: 10 residues. CDR1 and CDR2 (germline): DFQATT, SNEGSKA (reference sequence). V lost 6 bases to trimming and J lost 7 bases, with 7 bases between them. Profiled with immunoSEQ multiplex PCR; TCRdb holds only in-frame clones, not every one. Seen here are approximately 100,000 clones, 75% to 90% observed once, and the top ten hold about 7.8%. The sample comprised blood. The chain has TRBV20-1 and TRBJ2-1; no firm D call. The receptor comes from a young man in good health. CDR3 DNA sequence: TGCAGTGCCTCTGAGAATGAGCAGTTCTTC. Encoded protein: CSASENEQFF.